This T cell receptor beta chain was retrieved from a study of CD8 T cells in ankylosing spondylitis. Germline V lookup: CDR1 SGHTA, CDR2 FQGNSA. Unmatched junction bases numbered 7, after V lost 7 bases and J lost 2 bases. The CDR3 runs 14 residues. With molecular barcodes, quantitative 5'-RACE was used to make the TCR beta libraries. TCRdb re-derived calls from the 5' RACE reads in MiXCR, one entry per CDR3 protein. The sample holds fewer than 450,000 distinct CDR3 sequences, 15% to 20% seen once. The table lists this clonotype with a few counts. What it binds is not known. Study outcomes and limitations: Significant enrichment of disease-linked clones was reportedly seen in matched ankylosing spondylitis synovial fluid. CD8+ cells made up the disease-linked clones, which were relatively rare in peripheral blood. A TCR beta motif of roughly eight highly homologous variants seemed to mark ankylosing spondylitis blood. In the blood and synovial fluid of reactive arthritis, some motif variants had been previously reported.

The clonotype originates from a male donor with ankylosing spondylitis. The sequencing sample was made of blood, either unsorted or a sorted T cell fraction (not recorded which). The V gene is TRBV7-2, the J gene TRBJ2-5, with TRBD2 matching 7 bases. The CDR3 loop reads CASTASGDQETQYF. The CDR3 DNA follows: TGTGCCAGCACGGCTAGCGGAGATCAAGAGACCCAGTACTTC. Together with reference TRBV7-2 and TRBJ2-5, the CDR3 gives the full variable domain: GAGVSQSPSNKVTEKGKDVELRCDPISGHTALYWYRQSLGQGLEFLIYFQGNSAPDKSGLPSDRFSAERTGGSVSTLTIQRTQQEDSAVYLCASTASGDQETQYFGPGTRLLVL.